These 24 T cell receptor beta chains were sequenced from one sample in a study of graft-versus-host responses after intestinal transplantation. The table came from immunoSEQ multiplex PCR; TCRdb's copy has only in-frame clones and leaves some out. Here the sample spans some 87,000 clones, approximately 92% being singletons. These receptors have no identified antigens. Source: unstimulated CD8+ T cells sorted from spleen or lymph node cells, taken before transplant. These receptors were taken from a human donor who was the organ donor for an intestinal transplant.

The chain combines TRBV11-3 with TRBJ2-1, with D unclear. The CDR3 sequence is 13 residues long. V was trimmed by 5 bases and J by 7 bases, leaving 12 bases between them. Per germline, CDR1 SGHNT and CDR2 YENEEA. This chain's CDR3 is CASSPDLRNEQFF. CDR3 DNA sequence: TGTGCCAGCAGCCCAGACCTGAGGAATGAGCAGTTCTTC.

This clone appeared a single time. The rearrangement links TRBV19 to TRBJ2-7, with TRBD1 matching 8 bases. Germline V gives CDR1 LNHDA, CDR2 SQIVND (reference sequence). The CDR3 loop spans 16 amino acids. J was trimmed by 5 bases and V by 5 bases; bases with no gene match: 14. The CDR3 reads CASSSNLQGDGDEQYF. CDR3 nucleotide sequence: TGTGCCAGTAGTTCCAATTTACAGGGGGATGGGGACGAGCAGTACTTC.

The V call is TRBV6-5, the J call TRBJ1-2; no reliable D call. The V and J ends lost 6 bases and 6 bases respectively, with 14 bases between them. In germline, CDR1 is MNHEY, CDR2 SVGAGI. The CDR3 loop spans 13 amino acids. This chain's CDR3 is CASRHVEGHGYTF. In nucleotides, the CDR3 is TGTGCCAGCAGGCACGTTGAGGGCCATGGCTACACCTTC.

A single count supports this clone. The rearrangement links TRBV19 to TRBJ2-1; TRBD1 matches at 9 bases. There are 15 residues in the CDR3. After removal of 4 bases from V and 5 bases from J, the junction contained 6 bases not matched to a gene. CDR1 is LNHDA, CDR2 SQIVND, per germline (reference sequence). The CDR3 spells CASSKDRGLDNEQFF. The DNA for the CDR3 is TGTGCCAGTAGTAAGGACAGGGGCCTTGACAATGAGCAGTTCTTC. Based on the CDR3 plus reference TRBV19 and TRBJ2-1, the full variable domain is DGGITQSPKYLFRKEGQNVTLSCEQNLNHDAMYWYRQDPGQGLRLIYYSQIVNDFQKGDIAEGYSVSREKKESFPLTVTSAQKNPTAFYLCASSKDRGLDNEQFFGPGTRLTVL.

The chain's CDR3 is CASSLVSGWFEYEQYF. The DNA of the CDR3 is TGTGCCAGCAGCTTAGTTTCGGGGTGGTTCGAGTACGAGCAGTACTTC. J is TRBJ2-7 and V is TRBV7-8; D might be TRBD2 (5 bases). The V gene lost 1 base and the J gene lost 4 bases, with 17 bases spanning the gap. The V gene's germline CDR1 is SGHVS and CDR2 FQNEAQ. The CDR3 has 16 residues.

This chain connects TRBV13 to TRBJ2-7, with a possible D match to TRBD2 (5 bases). CDR1 and CDR2 (germline): PRHDT, FYEKMQ (reference sequence). The CDR3 is 13 amino acids. V was pared by 5 bases and J by 1 base, with 9 bases between. Here the CDR3 reads CASSSGRSYEQYF. CDR3 nucleotide sequence: TGTGCCAGCAGCAGCGGCAGATCCTACGAGCAGTACTTC. Full variable domain (outside the CDR3, taken from reference TRBV13 and TRBJ2-7): AAGVIQSPRHLIKEKRETATLKCYPIPRHDTVYWYQQGPGQDPQFLISFYEKMQSDKGSIPDRFSAQQFSDYHSELNMSSLELGDSALYFCASSSGRSYEQYFGPGTRLTVT.

This clone was recorded only once. This chain uses TRBV21-1 with TRBJ2-5; TRBD2 was called by the table and not checked on the DNA. TRBV21-1 represents a pseudogene. The CDR3 contains 11 residues. CDR3 protein: CASIGGSAQYF. The CDR3, as DNA: TGTGCCAGCATCGGGGGGTCTGCCCAGTACTTC.

The rearrangement links TRBV11-2 to TRBJ1-2; 10 nucleotides line up with TRBD1. This CDR3 spans 11 amino acids. Germline-derived CDR1 and CDR2 are SGHAT and FQNNGV. The ends lost 6 bases at V and 8 bases at J; junction bases unmatched: 0. CDR3 protein: CASRTGGGYTF. The DNA of the CDR3 is TGTGCCAGCAGGACAGGGGGCGGCTACACCTTC. Using reference TRBV11-2 and TRBJ1-2 for the parts outside the CDR3, the full variable domain is EAGVAQSPRYKIIEKRQSVAFWCNPISGHATLYWYQQILGQGPKLLIQFQNNGVVDDSQLPKDRFSAERLKGVDSTLKIQPAKLEDSAVYLCASRTGGGYTFGSGTRLTVV.

The chain carries TRBV6-1 and TRBJ1-1, with 11 positions matching TRBD1. There are 16 residues in the CDR3. The V gene end was trimmed by 3 bases and the J gene end by 5 bases; junction bases not matched to a gene: 8. Germline V gene data show CDR1 as MNHNS and CDR2 as SASEGT. CDR3 sequence: CASSEPGQGAKTEAFF. DNA for the CDR3: TGTGCCAGCAGTGAGCCCGGACAGGGGGCGAAAACTGAAGCTTTCTTT.

The chain uses TRBV2 and TRBJ2-1; weak D call: TRBD2 (5 bases). Germline values: CDR1 SNHLY, CDR2 FYNNEI. Trimming took off 1 base at V and 6 bases at J, with 13 bases between the two ends. This CDR3 spans 15 amino acids. As DNA, the CDR3 is TGTGCCAGCAGTGAAGGAGAGGGTTCCGGCAATGAGCAGTTCTTC. Its translation is CASSEGEGSGNEQFF.

This chain uses TRBV6-5 with TRBJ2-1; TRBD2 matches 11 bases. V dropped 5 bases and J dropped 9; count of bases not matched to a gene: 9. Germline values: CDR1 MNHEY, CDR2 SVGAGI. The CDR3 runs 15 residues. The CDR3 is CASSPIAGGPSEQFF. CDR3 bases: TGTGCCAGCAGTCCTATAGCGGGAGGGCCTAGTGAGCAGTTCTTC.

This sequence joins TRBV2 and TRBJ2-1; D perhaps matches TRBD1 (5 bases). V shed 4 bases and J shed 3 bases, with 10 bases lying between them. In germline, CDR1 is SNHLY, CDR2 FYNNEI. The length of the CDR3 is 14 residues. The CDR3 region is CASSGAGLYNEQFF. The DNA for the CDR3 is TGTGCCAGCAGTGGGGCAGGGCTCTACAATGAGCAGTTCTTC.

The chain recombines TRBV29-1 with TRBJ2-5, with 12 nucleotides matching TRBD1. The CDR3 is made up of 19 amino acids. Looked up from germline, CDR1 is SQVTM and CDR2 is ANQGSEA. The V and J ends lost 7 bases and 4 bases, in that order; junction bases with no gene match: 22. The CDR3 DNA sequence: TGCAGCGCCCAAAGACTGGAAGGGACAGGGGGCATTTTACGAGAGACCCAGTACTTC. It translates to CSAQRLEGTGGILRETQYF.

The genes are TRBV28 and TRBJ2-3; D possibly corresponds to TRBD2 (6 bases). V lost 6 bases to trimming and J lost 0 bases, with 16 bases between them. The CDR3 totals 16 residues. CDR1 and CDR2 from the germline V gene are MDHEN and SYDVKM. CDR3 protein: CASSAPVGGSTDTQYF. In DNA form, the CDR3 reads TGTGCCAGCAGCGCACCCGTGGGGGGAAGCACAGATACGCAGTATTTT.

The rearrangement joins TRBV9 to TRBJ1-1; D is uncertain. This CDR3 has 15 residues. Between the trimmed V and J ends, which lost 4 bases and 5 bases, there was a span of 18 bases. Looked up from germline, CDR1 is SGDLS and CDR2 is YYNGEE. CDR3 region: CASSLSWGAGTEAFF. In DNA form, the CDR3 reads TGTGCCAGCAGCCTTTCCTGGGGTGCGGGGACTGAAGCTTTCTTT.

This clone was seen a handful of times. The rearrangement joins TRBV2 to TRBJ1-5; no reliable D call. CDR1 and CDR2 from the germline V gene are SNHLY and FYNNEI. CDR3 length: 13 amino acids. Trimming cost V 3 bases and J 2 bases, with 5 bases left between them. In DNA, the CDR3 is TGTGCCAGCAGTGATGAGGGCAATCAGCCCCAGCATTTT. It codes for CASSDEGNQPQHF.

The V call is TRBV7-9, the J call TRBJ2-3, with D possibly TRBD2 on 7 matching bases. The V end lost 4 bases, the J end lost 0 bases, and 11 bases lay between the germline ends. CDR1 is SEHNR, CDR2 FQNEAQ, per germline (reference sequence). The CDR3 contains 15 residues. The CDR3 loop is CASSYGGQSTDTQYF. DNA of the CDR3: TGTGCCAGCAGCTACGGGGGGCAGAGCACAGATACGCAGTATTTT. The complete variable domain, with remaining parts taken from reference TRBV7-9 and TRBJ2-3, reads DTGVSQNPRHKITKRGQNVTFRCDPISEHNRLYWYRQTLGQGPEFLTYFQNEAQLEKSRLLSDRFSAERPKGSFSTLEIQRTEQGDSAMYLCASSYGGQSTDTQYFGPGTRLTVL.

Points on this clone: A junction end diverges from the germline sequence, so it may reflect a read error. The chain recombines TRBV13 with TRBJ1-1; D remains unclear. This CDR3 spans 12 amino acids. Germline values: CDR1 PRHDT, CDR2 FYEKMQ (reference sequence). DNA for the CDR3: TGTGCCAGCAGCACCCCGTCGGGATCGGAGAACTTT. Residues: CASSTPSGSENF.

This clone has only one observation. The chain links TRBV5-5 to TRBJ1-1; D is undetermined. This CDR3 region has 12 residues. The V end was cut by 4 bases, the J end by 0 bases, with 4 bases between. CDR1 and CDR2 (germline): SGHKS, YYEKEE (reference sequence). CDR3 protein: CASSGMNTEAFF. In DNA form, the CDR3 reads TGTGCCAGCAGCGGCATGAACACTGAAGCTTTCTTT.

Here the CDR3 reads CASRPGDGPPGAQHF. DNA for the CDR3: TGTGCCAGCCGGCCGGGGGACGGACCGCCAGGCGCCCAGCATTTT. The chain combines TRBV27 with TRBJ1-5; weak D call: TRBD1 (5 bases). This CDR3 region has 15 residues. Germline CDR1 is MNHEY and CDR2 is SMNVEV (reference sequence). The ends were cut back, 8 bases at V and 11 bases at J, with 25 bases in the middle.

The rearrangement uses TRBV14 and TRBJ2-1; 10 bases map to TRBD2. Germline CDR1 SGHDN, CDR2 FVKESK. Germline trimming cut 0 bases from V and 8 bases from J; bases unmatched to any gene: 7. This CDR3 region has 16 residues. The CDR3 sequence is CASSQDGTSASDEQFF. CDR3 sequence (DNA): TGTGCCAGCAGCCAAGATGGGACTAGCGCGTCCGATGAGCAGTTCTTC.

In DNA form, the CDR3 reads TGTGCCAGTAGTATAGTAGCGGGAGGGAATGAGCAGTTCTTC. Residues: CASSIVAGGNEQFF. The chain couples TRBV19 to TRBJ2-1, with 11 bases lining up with TRBD2. V gave up 1 base and J gave up 7 bases; unmatched junction bases: 0. The length of the CDR3 is 14 residues. The germline V gene encodes CDR1 LNHDA and CDR2 SQIVND (reference sequence).

The CDR3 loop is CASSTLKNFEQYF. In DNA form, the CDR3 reads TGTGCCAGCAGTACCTTGAAAAACTTCGAGCAGTACTTC. The V call is TRBV6-5, the J call TRBJ2-7, with D hard to call. CDR1 is MNHEY and CDR2 is SVGAGI in the germline V gene. Trimming removed 5 bases at V and 6 bases at J, with 14 bases between. The CDR3 length is 13 residues.

The V gene is TRBV11-2, the J gene TRBJ2-1; a possible D gene is TRBD2 (5 bases). The germline V gene has CDR1 SGHAT and CDR2 FQNNGV. The CDR3 contains 13 residues. Trimming shortened V by 5 bases and J by 15 bases, and 20 bases separated the two germline ends. CDR3 DNA: TGTGCCAGCAGCCCGCTGGACCGGTCCGGGGTGTTCTTC. Translation: CASSPLDRSGVFF.